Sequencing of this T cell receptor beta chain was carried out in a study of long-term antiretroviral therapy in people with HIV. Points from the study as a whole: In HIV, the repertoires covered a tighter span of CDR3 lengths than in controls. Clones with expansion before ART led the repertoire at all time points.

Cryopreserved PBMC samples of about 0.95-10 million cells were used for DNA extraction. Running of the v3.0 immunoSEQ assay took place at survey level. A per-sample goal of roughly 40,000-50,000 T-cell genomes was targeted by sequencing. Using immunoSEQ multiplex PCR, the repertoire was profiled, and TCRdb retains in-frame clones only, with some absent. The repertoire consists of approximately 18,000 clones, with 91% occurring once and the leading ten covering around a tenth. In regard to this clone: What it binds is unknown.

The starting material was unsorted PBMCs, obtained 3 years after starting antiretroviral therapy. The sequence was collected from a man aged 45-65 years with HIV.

In DNA form, the CDR3 reads TGTGCCAGCAGCTCCATTGGGCAGGGGAATATAGATACGCAGTATTTT. Amino acids: CASSSIGQGNIDTQYF. This sequence joins TRBV5-5 and TRBJ2-3; the D gene is possibly TRBD1 (6 bases). Trimming shortened V by 3 bases and J by 5 bases, and 19 bases separated the two germline ends. This CDR3 is 16 amino acids long. Germline CDR1 reads SGHKS; CDR2 reads YYEKEE (reference sequence).